The 10 T cell receptor beta chains below were found in one sample sequenced in a study of T cell repertoires in cytomegalovirus infection (dated by TCRdb to about 2019). The sample's treatment or condition label, decoded: in vitro stimulation with specific CMV peptide epitopes to enrich CMV-specific T cells. For these TCRs, the target antigens are not known. TCRdb names Illumina HiSeq 1500 as the instrument used. In TCRdb, the public reads were trimmed at Q25 with fastp and aligned with MiXCR, with productive beta chains retained. Entries are consolidated by CDR3 protein sequence, retaining the most common genes and DNA. The sample contains some 590,000 distinct CDR3 sequences, about 39% of them found a single time. The top ten clones comprise more than 40% of the sample. The sample consisted of cultured PBMCs, taken from culture after CMV antigen stimulation. All receptors derive from a human donor in good health (CMV status not recorded). Some clones in this sample may be carry-over from other donors' samples.

The rearrangement uses TRBV12-3 or TRBV12-4 and TRBJ1-2; maybe TRBD1 (5 bases). Trimming removed 5 bases from V and 3 bases from J, with 10 bases in between. This CDR3 has 13 residues. The CDR3 region has the DNA TGTGCCAGCAGTCGTACAGGATACTATGGCTACACCTTC. Translated, it gives CASSRTGYYGYTF.

This clonotype was picked up many times. The rearrangement uses TRBV7-2 and TRBJ2-7, with TRBD2 as a possible D gene (7 bases). Germline values: CDR1 SGHTA, CDR2 FQGNSA. The CDR3 extends over 15 amino acids. V lost 5 bases and J 5 bases, leaving 19 bases between the germline ends. The CDR3 reads CASSQTRGGGHEQYF. The CDR3 DNA sequence: TGTGCCAGCAGCCAAACTAGGGGGGGCGGTCACGAGCAGTACTTC.

This clonotype turned up a few times. The genes are TRBV7-2 and TRBJ2-1; no reliable D call. Trimming took off 0 bases at V and 5 bases at J, with 14 bases between the two ends. Per germline, CDR1 SGHTA and CDR2 FQGNSA. The CDR3 totals 16 residues. Here the CDR3 reads CASSLAPRRSDNEQFF. CDR3 DNA sequence: TGTGCCAGCAGCTTAGCCCCCCGCAGGTCGGACAATGAGCAGTTCTTC.

This chain joins TRBV28 and TRBJ2-1; TRBD1 matches at 7 bases. Germline V gene lookup returns CDR1 MDHEN and CDR2 SYDVKM. The CDR3 consists of 14 residues. Trimming cost V 5 bases and J 7 bases; bases outside gene matches: 8. In DNA, the CDR3 is TGTGCCAGCAGTCTTGAGGGGGCTCGGAATGAGCAGTTCTTC. Its protein product is CASSLEGARNEQFF. The full variable domain, rest sourced from reference TRBV28 and TRBJ2-1, is DVKVTQSSRYLVKRTGEKVFLECVQDMDHENMFWYRQDPGLGLRLIYFSYDVKMKEKGDIPEGYSVSREKKERFSLILESASTNQTSMYLCASSLEGARNEQFFGPGTRLTVL.

V usage is TRBV29-1 and J usage is TRBJ1-1; D is ambiguous. Trimming took off 8 bases at V and 2 bases at J, with 12 bases between the two ends. CDR3 length equals 12 residues. Germline V gene data show CDR1 as SQVTM and CDR2 as ANQGSEA. CDR3 nucleotides: TGCAGCACACAACACAGTAACACTGAAGCTTTCTTT. Its translation is CSTQHSNTEAFF. Combining the CDR3 with reference TRBV29-1 and TRBJ1-1 gives the whole variable domain SAVISQKPSRDICQRGTSLTIQCQVDSQVTMMFWYRQQPGQSLTLIATANQGSEATYESGFVIDKFPISRPNLTFSTLTVSNMSPEDSSIYLCSTQHSNTEAFFGQGTRLTVV.

This clonotype was observed a handful of times. The CDR3 coding sequence is TGTGCCAGCAGCCCGGACAGCTTCTCTGGGGCCAACGTCCTGACTTTC. This encodes CASSPDSFSGANVLTF. This chain connects TRBV7-8 to TRBJ2-6, with D perhaps matching TRBD1 (6 bases). There are 16 residues in the CDR3. Trimming left V 5 bases short and J 0 bases short, with 11 bases between. CDR1 and CDR2 from the germline V gene are SGHVS and FQNEAQ.

This chain connects TRBV12-3 or TRBV12-4 to TRBJ2-3; D uncertain. Trimming cost V 5 bases and J 5 bases, with 20 bases left between them. The CDR3 has 16 amino acids. The CDR3 protein is CASSPPGGLEGDTQYF. The CDR3 DNA reads as TGTGCCAGCAGTCCCCCAGGTGGGTTAGAAGGAGATACGCAGTATTTT.

There are a few counts of this clonotype. The chain is built from TRBV6-1 and TRBJ2-1; TRBD1 matches 8 bases. V lost 2 bases and J lost 3; bases outside the gene matches: 6. From germline, CDR1 is MNHNS and CDR2 SASEGT. CDR3 size: 16 residues. DNA for the CDR3: TGTGCCAGCAGTGAACAGACAGGGGCTAACTACAATGAGCAGTTCTTC. This gives the protein CASSEQTGANYNEQFF.

The chain uses TRBV12-3 or TRBV12-4 and TRBJ2-5; 11 bases agree with TRBD2. V was clipped by 5 bases and J by 5 bases; unmatched bases: 10. This CDR3 spans 16 amino acids. CDR3: CASSPATSGVHETQYF. The CDR3 region has the DNA TGTGCCAGCAGTCCCGCGACTAGCGGGGTACATGAGACCCAGTACTTC.

The chain links TRBV7-2 to TRBJ1-6; 9 positions match TRBD1. This CDR3 has 15 residues. With V trimmed by 3 bases and J by 6 bases, 3 bases remained unmatched. Germline CDR1 is SGHTA and CDR2 is FQGNSA. In DNA form, the CDR3 reads TGTGCCAGCAGCTTGGGACAGGGACTTAATTCACCCCTCCACTTT. This sequence encodes CASSLGQGLNSPLHF.